This is a list of T cell receptor beta chains from one sample in a study of blood T cell repertoires in COVID-19. TCRdb's copy holds only in-frame clones and misses some; the assay was immunoSEQ multiplex PCR. The sample has 200,000 to 250,000 clones; around 91% are singletons. Specimen: PBMCs or T cells enriched from blood (not recorded which). The origin of the receptors is a man aged 30-40 years who had been exposed to COVID-19. The CDR3 runs from the conserved cysteine through the conserved F or W. The D gene is left open where the match is weak. Size is stated for part of the rows, as once, few or many counts, or as a class when the clone is expanded.

J: TRBJ2-1
D: TRBD2
V: TRBV5-4
size: .
DNA: TGTGCCAGCAGCCCGATCGTTACTAGCGGGGGGGCCGACAATGAGCAGTTCTTC
CDR3: CASSPIVTSGGADNEQFF

J: TRBJ2-7
D: .
V: TRBV20-1
size: .
DNA: TGCAGTGCCCGGCGGGCGAACGAGCAGTACTTC
CDR3: CSARRANEQYF

J: TRBJ2-3
D: TRBD1
V: TRBV10-3
size: .
DNA: TGTGCCATCAGCGAGGCCAAGGGGGCTGTCGGCACAGATACGCAGTATTTT
CDR3: CAISEAKGAVGTDTQYF

J: TRBJ1-1
D: TRBD1
V: TRBV19
size: .
DNA: TGTGCCAGTAGTATAGCTGAACAGGGGTTGAACACTGAAGCTTTCTTT
CDR3: CASSIAEQGLNTEAFF

J: TRBJ2-2
D: .
V: TRBV7-2
size: .
DNA: TGTGCCAGCAGCTTATTTGGCGCGGCGAACACCGGGGAGCTGTTTTTT
CDR3: CASSLFGAANTGELFF

J: TRBJ2-7
D: TRBD1
V: TRBV5-1
size: .
DNA: TGCGCCAGCAGCCCCGGGACAGGGCTGGACGAGCAGTACTTC
CDR3: CASSPGTGLDEQYF

J: TRBJ1-2
D: TRBD1
V: TRBV2
size: .
DNA: TGTGCCAGCAGCGCGACAGGGAGCTATGGCTACACCTTC
CDR3: CASSATGSYGYTF

J: TRBJ1-1
D: .
V: TRBV25-1
size: .
DNA: TGTGCCAGCAGTGAATACCTGGGCATGAACACTGAAGCTTTCTTT
CDR3: CASSEYLGMNTEAFF

J: TRBJ2-7
D: .
V: TRBV4-1
size: once
DNA: TGCGCCAGCAGTTACGACAGACTTCCCTCCTACGAGCAGTACTTC
CDR3: CASSYDRLPSYEQYF

J: TRBJ2-7
D: .
V: TRBV2
size: .
DNA: TGTGCCAGCACCGTCCGACAGGTCTACGAGCAGTACTTC
CDR3: CASTVRQVYEQYF

J: TRBJ1-3
D: .
V: TRBV7-2
size: .
DNA: TGTGCCAGCAGCTTCCAGGGAGGAGGAAACACCATATATTTT
CDR3: CASSFQGGGNTIYF

J: TRBJ2-1
D: TRBD2
V: TRBV2
size: .
DNA: TGTGCCAGCAGTTCCCCGACTAGCGGGGGCCATTCCTACAATGAGCAGTTCTTC
CDR3: CASSSPTSGGHSYNEQFF

J: TRBJ2-2
D: .
V: TRBV29-1
size: .
DNA: TGCAGCGGGCGAGGATGGGGGGACACCGGGGAGCTGTTTTTT
CDR3: CSGRGWGDTGELFF

J: TRBJ2-3
D: .
V: TRBV28
size: .
DNA: TGTGCCAGCAGTTTATTAGAGGGGGGCACAGATACGCAGTATTTT
CDR3: CASSLLEGGTDTQYF

J: TRBJ1-4
D: .
V: TRBV3-1/TRBV3-2
size: .
DNA: TGTGCCAGCAGCCATCAAGGCGCAGGGGTGGATGAAAAACTGTTTTTT
CDR3: CASSHQGAGVDEKLFF

J: TRBJ1-1
D: TRBD1
V: TRBV2
size: .
DNA: TGTGCCAGCAGTGTGGACAGGAAAGCTTTCTTT
CDR3: CASSVDRKAFF

J: TRBJ1-2
D: TRBD1
V: TRBV29-1
size: .
DNA: TGCAGCACTGACCCACAGGGGAGGAGAGGTGGCTACACCTTC
CDR3: CSTDPQGRRGGYTF

J: TRBJ1-1
D: TRBD1
V: TRBV14
size: .
DNA: TGTGCCAGCAGCCAAGGATACCAGACAGGGGTAGACACTGAAGCTTTCTTT
CDR3: CASSQGYQTGVDTEAFF

J: TRBJ1-6
D: TRBD1
V: TRBV5-6
size: once
DNA: TGTGCCAGCAGTCCGACAGGGTTGGGTTTCGTTAATTCACCCCTCCACTTT
CDR3: CASSPTGLGFVNSPLHF

J: TRBJ2-1
D: TRBD2
V: TRBV7-9
size: .
DNA: TGTGCCAGCATCCCCCCCCAGCGGGGGACGAATGAGCAGTTCTTC
CDR3: CASIPPQRGTNEQFF

J: TRBJ2-3
D: TRBD2
V: TRBV11-1
size: .
DNA: TGTGCCAGCAGCTTAGGACTAGCGGGGGCCACAGATACGCAGTATTTT
CDR3: CASSLGLAGATDTQYF

J: TRBJ1-4
D: .
V: TRBV5-5
size: .
DNA: TGTGCCAGCAGCTTATCTTGGCAGGGGTCGAATGAAAAACTGTTTTTT
CDR3: CASSLSWQGSNEKLFF

J: TRBJ1-1
D: .
V: TRBV3-1/TRBV3-2
size: .
DNA: TGTGCCAGCAGCCAAGATCACAGGGTTGGCACTGAAGCTTTCTTT
CDR3: CASSQDHRVGTEAFF

J: TRBJ2-7
D: TRBD1
V: TRBV2
size: .
DNA: TGTGCCAGCAGTTACCAGACAGGGGAAGCCTACGAGCAGTACTTC
CDR3: CASSYQTGEAYEQYF

J: TRBJ1-1
D: .
V: TRBV7-2
size: .
DNA: TGTGCCAGCAGCTTATCGGGAGGGGAGGAAGCTTTCTTT
CDR3: CASSLSGGEEAFF

J: TRBJ1-5
D: .
V: TRBV4-1
size: .
DNA: TGCGCCAGCAGCCAAGTTAATTTGAATCAGCCCCAGCATTTT
CDR3: CASSQVNLNQPQHF

J: TRBJ1-2
D: .
V: TRBV6-1
size: .
DNA: TGTGCCAGCAGTGAAATGACACTAGACTATGGCTACACCTTC
CDR3: CASSEMTLDYGYTF

J: TRBJ1-6
D: .
V: TRBV19
size: .
DNA: TGTGCCAGTAGTCCCCGCTCAGGGGTGAAAAAGGGATCACCCCTCCACTTT
CDR3: CASSPRSGVKKGSPLHF

J: TRBJ2-2
D: TRBD1
V: TRBV2
size: .
DNA: TGTGCCAGCAGTACTACAGGGGTACACACCGGGGAGCTGTTTTTT
CDR3: CASSTTGVHTGELFF

J: TRBJ1-6
D: TRBD1
V: TRBV23-1
size: .
DNA: TGCGCCAGCAGTCAGTATCCGGGACAGGGATGTTCACCCCTCCACTTT
CDR3: CASSQYPGQGCSPLHF

J: TRBJ2-5
D: TRBD1
V: TRBV29-1
size: .
DNA: TGCAGCGGGACAGGGATAGAGACCCAGTACTTC
CDR3: CSGTGIETQYF

J: TRBJ2-7
D: .
V: TRBV6-1
size: .
DNA: TGTGCCAGCAGTGAAAAAGGGGCCCACGAGCAGTACTTC
CDR3: CASSEKGAHEQYF

J: TRBJ2-7
D: .
V: TRBV23-1
size: .
DNA: TGCGCCAGCAGTCAATCATGGGGCCCTATCATATCCTACGAGCAGTACTTC
CDR3: CASSQSWGPIISYEQYF

J: TRBJ1-1
D: TRBD1
V: TRBV7-6
size: .
DNA: TGTGCCAGCAGCGCCCACAGGGGGGATTGGGACACTGAAGCTTTCTTT
CDR3: CASSAHRGDWDTEAFF

J: TRBJ1-2
D: .
V: TRBV2
size: .
DNA: TGTGCCAGCAGTGAAGCCCAGACTGTCGACTATGGCTACACCTTC
CDR3: CASSEAQTVDYGYTF